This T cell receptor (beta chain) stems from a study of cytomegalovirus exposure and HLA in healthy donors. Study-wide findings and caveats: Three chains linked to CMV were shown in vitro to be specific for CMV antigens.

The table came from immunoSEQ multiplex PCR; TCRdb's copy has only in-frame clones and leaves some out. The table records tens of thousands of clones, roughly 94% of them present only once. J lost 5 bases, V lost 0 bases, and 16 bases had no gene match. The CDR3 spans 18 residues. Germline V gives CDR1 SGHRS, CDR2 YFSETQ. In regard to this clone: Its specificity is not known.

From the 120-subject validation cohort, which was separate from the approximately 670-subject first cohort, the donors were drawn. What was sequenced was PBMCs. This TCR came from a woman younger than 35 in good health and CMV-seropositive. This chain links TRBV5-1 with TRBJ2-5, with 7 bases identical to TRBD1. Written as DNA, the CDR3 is TGCGCCAGCAGCTTGGGGAATTTTGACAGGGCTGTTAAGGAGACCCAGTACTTC. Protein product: CASSLGNFDRAVKETQYF.